Listed here are 20 T cell receptor beta chains from one sample, sequenced in a study of OX40 agonist ivuxolimab in advanced cancers. Sequencing used immunoSEQ multiplex PCR; TCRdb keeps in-frame clones, though not all of them. The repertoire consists of around 81,000 clones, with 88% occurring once and the leading ten covering over 0.75%. The material sequenced was CD4+ or CD8+ T cells sorted from blood, taken in a trial of the OX40 agonist ivuxolimab. The receptors were sampled from an adult with an advanced solid tumor such as melanoma, head and neck, liver or kidney cancer.

This clone has a single count. CDR3 sequence (DNA): TGCAGCTCCTGGAGGACGGGACTAGCGGACTACAATGAGCAGTTCTTC. As protein: CSSWRTGLADYNEQFF. V is TRBV29-1 and J is TRBJ2-1; 11 nucleotides match TRBD2. This CDR3 spans 16 amino acids. Germline CDR1 and CDR2: SQVTM and ANQGSEA. With 8 bases clipped from V and 3 bases from J, the junction kept 12 bases outside the gene matches.

This chain connects TRBV18 to TRBJ2-7, with 8 bases fitting TRBD1. CDR1 is KGHSH, CDR2 LQKENI, per germline. The CDR3 is 14 amino acids. V trimming: 6 bases; J trimming: 2 bases; junction bases outside the gene matches: 6. This CDR3 reads CASSLGQGTYEQYF. The CDR3 bases are TGTGCCAGCTCCCTAGGACAGGGAACCTACGAGCAGTACTTC.

The J gene is TRBJ2-6, the V gene TRBV5-4; tentative D call: TRBD2 (6 bases). The CDR3 has 16 residues. V lost 4 bases to trimming and J lost 1 base, with 12 bases between them. Germline CDR1 SGHNT, CDR2 YYREEE (reference sequence). DNA of the CDR3: TGTGCCAGCAGCCCCGGGGGAAGTTCTGGGGCCAACGTCCTGACTTTC. It codes for CASSPGGSSGANVLTF. The variable domain in full, with the rest retrieved from reference TRBV5-4 and TRBJ2-6, is ETGVTQSPTHLIKTRGQQVTLRCSSQSGHNTVSWYQQALGQGPQFIFQYYREEENGRGNFPPRFSGLQFPNYSSELNVNALELDDSALYLCASSPGGSSGANVLTFGAGSRLTVL.

J is TRBJ1-2 and V is TRBV29-1; no definite D call. Trimming left V 7 bases short and J 8 bases short, with 20 bases between. The germline CDR1 and CDR2 sequences are SQVTM and ANQGSEA. This CDR3 region has 13 residues. CDR3 sequence reads: CSAISTAGQGYTF. In nucleotides, the CDR3 is TGCAGCGCCATATCTACCGCAGGTCAAGGCTACACCTTC.

This chain joins TRBV9 and TRBJ2-7; 7 bases map to TRBD2. The DNA end favors TRBJ2-5, so the J call may be wrong. From germline, CDR1 is SGDLS and CDR2 YYNGEE. CDR3 size: 15 residues. The CDR3, as DNA: TGTGCCAGCAGTCTGGGACGGGGACTACAAGAGACCCAGTACTTC. Encoded protein: CASSLGRGLQETQYF.

V usage is TRBV18 and J usage is TRBJ2-1; perhaps TRBD1 as D (6 bases). This CDR3 has 17 residues. Germline V gives CDR1 KGHSH, CDR2 LQKENI. Trimming left V 3 bases short and J 3 bases short, with 18 bases between. As DNA, the CDR3 is TGTGCCAGCTCACCTGTTCAGGGGAGAATGGACTACAATGAGCAGTTCTTC. Protein: CASSPVQGRMDYNEQFF.

The chain is built from TRBV5-1 and TRBJ2-1; D is ambiguous. Trimming removed 0 bases at V and 2 bases at J, with 6 bases between. The CDR3 extends over 14 amino acids. Germline loops: CDR1 SGHRS, CDR2 YFSETQ. For the CDR3, the DNA is TGCGCCAGCAGCTTGGAAGGTGCCTACAATGAGCAGTTCTTC. Translation: CASSLEGAYNEQFF. The full variable domain, its missing parts supplied by reference TRBV5-1 and TRBJ2-1, is KAGVTQTPRYLIKTRGQQVTLSCSPISGHRSVSWYQQTPGQGLQFLFEYFSETQRNKGNFPGRFSGRQFSNSRSEMNVSTLELGDSALYLCASSLEGAYNEQFFGPGTRLTVL.

V usage is TRBV6-5 and J usage is TRBJ1-5; 9 bases match TRBD1. Germline trimming cut 6 bases from V and 7 bases from J; bases unmatched to any gene: 7. CDR1 and CDR2 from the germline V gene are MNHEY and SVGAGI. The CDR3 is made up of 14 amino acids. CDR3 bases: TGTGCCAGCAGCCCCGGGACAGGGCTCCAGCCCCAGCATTTT. Protein sequence: CASSPGTGLQPQHF.

V is TRBV7-8 and J is TRBJ2-7; weak D call: TRBD2 (5 bases). This CDR3 region has 17 residues. V lost 2 bases and J lost 0, with 17 bases in between. CDR1 is SGHVS and CDR2 is FQNEAQ in the germline V gene. CDR3 amino acids: CASSLSSWERSSYEQYF. The CDR3 nucleotides read TGTGCCAGCAGCTTAAGCAGCTGGGAGAGGAGCTCCTACGAGCAGTACTTC.

The CDR3 nucleotides are TGTGCCAGCAGCAGATCCTCAGCTGGAAACACCATATATTTT. Residues: CASSRSSAGNTIYF. This chain connects TRBV7-9 to TRBJ1-3; no clear D gene. The CDR3 length is 14 residues. Between the trimmed V and J ends, which lost 5 bases and 2 bases, there was a span of 10 bases. In germline, CDR1 is SEHNR, CDR2 FQNEAQ (reference sequence).

The V and J genes are TRBV11-2 and TRBJ1-2, with TRBD1 matching over 7 bases. After removal of 0 bases from V and 6 bases from J, the junction contained 10 bases not matched to a gene. The CDR3 contains 16 residues. In germline, CDR1 is SGHAT, CDR2 FQNNGV. The CDR3 sequence is CASSLDQGQPSNGYTF. CDR3 sequence (DNA): TGTGCCAGCAGCTTAGATCAGGGACAGCCGTCGAATGGCTACACCTTC.

The rearrangement uses TRBV18 and TRBJ1-1; D unresolved. This CDR3 comprises 13 residues. V was clipped by 8 bases and J by 6 bases, with 16 bases between them. CDR1 is KGHSH, CDR2 LQKENI, per germline. The DNA of the CDR3 is TGTGCCAGCGAATCCCAGGCTCTCGCTGAAGCTTTCTTT. It translates to CASESQALAEAFF.

The sample holds one count of this clone. CDR3 amino acids: CATSWRGETQYF. The CDR3 DNA follows: TGTGCCACCAGTTGGAGAGGAGAGACCCAGTACTTC. The V call is TRBV15, the J call TRBJ2-5; D not certain. There are 12 residues in the CDR3. Trimming cost V 6 bases and J 4 bases, with 9 bases left between them. Germline assignment: CDR1 LNHNV and CDR2 YYDKDF (reference sequence). Complete variable domain (other parts from reference TRBV15 and TRBJ2-5): DAMVIQNPRYQVTQFGKPVTLSCSQTLNHNVMYWYQQKSSQAPKLLFHYYDKDFNNEADTPDNFQSRRPNTSFCFLDIRSPGLGDTAMYLCATSWRGETQYFGPGTRLLVL.

The chain links TRBV19 to TRBJ2-2; D is unresolved. Trimming took off 0 bases at V and 5 bases at J, with 7 bases between the two ends. CDR3 size: 14 residues. CDR1 and CDR2 (germline): LNHDA, SQIVND (reference sequence). This CDR3 is CASSIERVTGELFF. DNA for the CDR3: TGTGCCAGTAGTATAGAAAGAGTTACCGGGGAGCTGTTTTTT.

This chain joins TRBV6-1 and TRBJ2-3; D ambiguous. Trimming stripped 4 bases from V and 1 base from J, with 9 bases between. The CDR3 runs to 14 residues. Germline V gene data show CDR1 as MNHNS and CDR2 as SASEGT. As DNA, the CDR3 is TGTGCCAGCAGTGGTCAGGCACGCACAGATACGCAGTATTTT. Its translation is CASSGQARTDTQYF.

The genes are TRBV5-1 and TRBJ2-2, with 12 bases aligning to TRBD1. V shed 0 bases, J shed 10 bases, and the junction held 7 bases outside the gene matches. CDR1 and CDR2 (germline): SGHRS, YFSETQ. This CDR3 is 16 amino acids long. CDR3 nucleotides: TGCGCCAGCAGCTTGGAACCGGGACAGGGGGCGGTGGAGCTGTTTTTT. Protein product: CASSLEPGQGAVELFF.

Comment on this clone: A read error may produce the germline difference seen at one junction end. The chain is built from TRBV15 and TRBJ1-4; the D is unclear. This CDR3 contains 16 residues. From germline, CDR1 is LNHNV and CDR2 YYDKDF (reference sequence). The CDR3 DNA sequence: TGTGCCACCAGCCGAGAACCCGGGAGAAGGAGTGAAAAACTGTTTTTT. Protein product: CATSREPGRRSEKLFF.

The V and J genes are TRBV19 and TRBJ1-2; D is unresolved. The CDR3 is 15 residues long. Germline-derived CDR1 and CDR2 are LNHDA and SQIVND (reference sequence). V was cut by 5 bases and J by 3 bases, with 16 bases left in between. This CDR3 is CASSERVWRHYGYTF. CDR3 DNA sequence: TGTGCCAGTAGTGAGAGGGTTTGGAGGCACTATGGCTACACCTTC.

With respect to this clone: At the DNA level, this CDR3 is encoded by other sequences in the same sample as well. The rearrangement joins TRBV29-1 to TRBJ1-1; D is ambiguous. In germline, CDR1 is SQVTM, CDR2 ANQGSEA. V was clipped by 6 bases and J by 5 bases, with 10 bases between them. The CDR3 has 11 amino acids. DNA for the CDR3: TGCAGCGTCCGCTCGAGTACTGAAGCTTTCTTT. Amino acid sequence: CSVRSSTEAFF.

The rearrangement links TRBV4-1 to TRBJ2-1; D is unresolved. V dropped 5 bases and J dropped 6 bases, with 20 bases sitting between them. Looked up from germline, CDR1 is MGHRA and CDR2 is YSYEKL. The CDR3 loop spans 16 amino acids. The CDR3 sequence is CASSSPVRASSNEQFF. The CDR3, as DNA: TGCGCCAGCAGCTCCCCGGTCCGGGCCAGTTCCAATGAGCAGTTCTTC.